These T cell receptor beta chains were read from a single sample in a study of T cells in Graves' hyperthyroidism and ophthalmopathy. Using its own MiXCR run on the multiplex PCR reads, TCRdb lists one record per CDR3 protein. This table holds around 380,000 distinct CDR3 sequences, approximately 13% found once. The specimen sequenced was blood. Receptors originate from a man in his thirties or forties with Graves' hyperthyroidism that later progressed to Graves' ophthalmopathy. The CDR3 runs from the conserved cysteine through the conserved F or W. D genes are given only for firm matches. Size is omitted from some rows. Given values are once, few, many or a class for expanded clones.

v_call	d_call	j_call	clone_size	cdr3_aa	cdr3_nt
TRBV7-6	NA	TRBJ1-2	many	CASSPRPGAGGYTF	TGTGCCAGCAGTCCCCGTCCCGGGGCCGGAGGCTACACCTTC
TRBV7-9	TRBD2	TRBJ2-7	many	CASRLASGGAYEQYF	TGTGCCAGCAGACTAGCTAGCGGGGGGGCCTACGAGCAGTACTTC
TRBV20-1	NA	TRBJ2-2	few	CSAREPGRFTGELFF	TGCAGTGCTAGAGAGCCGGGAAGGTTCACCGGGGAGCTGTTTTTT
TRBV5-1	NA	TRBJ1-2	many	CASSWQDRYGYTF	TGCGCCAGCAGCTGGCAGGACAGATATGGCTACACCTTC
TRBV24-1	TRBD2	TRBJ2-1	many	CATSDNERGGSYNEQFF	TGTGCCACCAGTGATAACGAGCGGGGGGGGTCCTACAATGAGCAGTTCTTC
TRBV20-1	NA	TRBJ1-5	NA	CSARVGRGQPRHF	TGCAGTGCTAGGGTTGGTCGTGGGCAGCCCCGGCATTTT
TRBV13	NA	TRBJ1-2	few	CASSSLDGADGYTF	TGTGCCAGCAGCTCCCTGGACGGGGCGGATGGCTACACCTTC
TRBV11-2	NA	TRBJ1-1	many	CASSPWGSMNTEAFF	TGTGCCAGCAGCCCGTGGGGGTCCATGAACACTGAAGCTTTCTTT
TRBV5-6	NA	TRBJ2-7	NA	CASSFVWQGSNEQYF	TGTGCCAGCAGCTTTGTATGGCAGGGAAGCAATGAGCAGTACTTC
TRBV11-2	NA	TRBJ1-4	NA	CASSFFLGADEKLFF	TGTGCCAGCAGCTTCTTTTTGGGGGCGGATGAAAAACTGTTTTTT
TRBV3-1	NA	TRBJ2-6	few	CASSQSDLSGANVLTF	TGTGCCAGCAGCCAGTCCGACTTGAGCGGGGCCAACGTCCTGACTTTC
TRBV12-3/TRBV12-4	NA	TRBJ2-7	many	CASSHGRSGYEQYF	TGTGCCAGCAGTCACGGACGGTCAGGCTACGAGCAGTACTTC
TRBV5-1	TRBD1	TRBJ2-7	NA	CASSWTGKPYEQYF	TGCGCCAGCAGCTGGACAGGGAAGCCCTACGAGCAGTACTTC
TRBV14	TRBD1	TRBJ1-2	few	CASSRLSTGGSDYGYTF	TGTGCCAGCAGCCGCTTGAGTACAGGGGGCTCCGACTATGGCTACACCTTC
TRBV11-3	TRBD2	TRBJ2-2	NA	CASSSKRGNTGELFF	TGTGCCAGCAGCTCTAAGCGGGGGAACACCGGGGAGCTGTTTTTT
TRBV28	TRBD1	TRBJ1-4	many	CASSLGQLNPNEKLFF	TGTGCCAGCAGTTTGGGACAGTTGAATCCTAATGAAAAACTGTTTTTT
TRBV6-1	NA	TRBJ2-1	few	CASNGANYNEQFF	TGTGCCAGCAACGGGGCCAATTACAATGAGCAGTTCTTC
TRBV4-1	NA	TRBJ1-2	NA	CASSHQSGTTFTVEAYGYTF	TGCGCCAGCAGCCACCAAAGCGGAACGACCTTTACCGTGGAGGCCTATGGCTACACCTTC
TRBV5-1	NA	TRBJ2-2	few	CASSSGRAANTGELFF	TGCGCCAGCAGCAGCGGACGGGCCGCGAACACCGGGGAGCTGTTTTTT
TRBV2	NA	TRBJ1-2	NA	CARAGTPNYGYTF	TGTGCCAGGGCTGGGACACCTAACTATGGCTACACCTTC
TRBV20-1	TRBD1	TRBJ1-4	many	CSARRTGGAGNEKLFF	TGCAGTGCTAGAAGGACAGGGGGCGCGGGTAATGAAAAACTGTTTTTT
TRBV7-6	TRBD1	TRBJ1-1	few	CANSNIQGARTEAFF	TGTGCCAACAGCAACATTCAGGGGGCGCGAACTGAAGCTTTCTTT
TRBV7-9	NA	TRBJ1-1	NA	CASSLSGNARRNTEAFF	TGTGCCAGCAGCTTGTCGGGTAACGCTCGTCGGAACACTGAAGCTTTCTTT
TRBV7-9	NA	TRBJ2-5	many	CASSSLPGGETQYF	TGTGCCAGCAGCTCCCTCCCGGGTGGAGAGACCCAGTACTTC
TRBV12-3/TRBV12-4	NA	TRBJ1-2	NA	CASSHLGGALGYTF	TGTGCCAGCAGCCATCTTGGGGGGGCGCTTGGCTACACCTTC
TRBV4-1	TRBD2	TRBJ2-3	NA	CASSHRGKASGGADTQYF	TGCGCCAGCAGCCATCGAGGCAAGGCTAGCGGGGGGGCGGATACGCAGTATTTT